This T cell receptor beta chain was profiled in a study of T cell responses to AZD1222 COVID-19 vaccine. Produced via immunoSEQ multiplex PCR; TCRdb's table is partial and in-frame only. The table has some 150,000 clones, around 89% seen once. Findings and caveats of the study: Of the AZD1222 recipients, only 5 to 7 were seropositive at baseline. Dominant CD4 TCR responses targeted spike regions 160-218 and 743-854. The breadth and depth of Spike-specific TCRs increased once two AZD1222 doses had been given. Every sample of the repertoires postdated the peak T cell response.

Germline CDR1 and CDR2: SEHNR and FQNEAQ (reference sequence). V lost 5 bases and J lost 6, with 17 bases in between. CDR3 length: 14 residues. A word on this clone: Its specificity is not known.

The receptor was isolated from an adult who received the AZD1222 COVID-19 vaccine. This rearrangement joins TRBV7-9 to TRBJ2-7; perhaps TRBD2 as D (6 bases). This specimen was peripheral blood, taken 28 days after the second AZD1222 dose. The CDR3 here is CASSAGSWAGEQYF. The CDR3 DNA follows: TGTGCCAGCAGCGCCGGGAGCTGGGCTGGCGAGCAGTACTTC.